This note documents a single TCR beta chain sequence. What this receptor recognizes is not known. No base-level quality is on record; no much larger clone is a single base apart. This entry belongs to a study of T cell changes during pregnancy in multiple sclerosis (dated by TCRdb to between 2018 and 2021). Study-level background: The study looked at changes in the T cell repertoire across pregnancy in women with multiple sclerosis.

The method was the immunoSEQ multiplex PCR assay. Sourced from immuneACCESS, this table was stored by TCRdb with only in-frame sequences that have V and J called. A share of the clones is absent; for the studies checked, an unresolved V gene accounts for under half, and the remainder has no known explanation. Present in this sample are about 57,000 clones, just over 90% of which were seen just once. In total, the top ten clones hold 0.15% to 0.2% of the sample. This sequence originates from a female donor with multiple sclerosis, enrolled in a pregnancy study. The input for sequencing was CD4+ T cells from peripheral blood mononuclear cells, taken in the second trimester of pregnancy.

The nucleotides read TGTGCCAGCAGCGGAGGACAGGGGGCAGGAGAGACCCAGTACTTC. It encodes CASSGGQGAGETQYF. Here the chain combines TRBV5-6 and TRBJ2-5; 11 central nucleotides agree with TRBD1. According to the germline V gene, CDR1 reads SGHDT and CDR2 reads YYEEEE. The junction shows trimming of 4 bases on V and 4 bases on J, and the gene matches do not reach 6 bases of it. From the cysteine through the phenylalanine, the CDR3 covers 15 amino acids. Of the read, only the CDR3 DNA is kept; its 45 bases are in frame from base 1. Where the CDR3 stops, the reference TRBV5-6 and TRBJ2-5 genes take over; the full variable domain is DAGVTQSPTHLIKTRGQQVTLRCSPKSGHDTVSWYQQALGQGPQFIFQYYEEEERQRGNFPDRFSGHQFPNYSSELNVNALLLGDSALYLCASSGGQGAGETQYFGPGTRLLVL.